The 19 T cell receptor beta chains reported below all come from one sample, sequenced in a study of regulatory T cells in long-lasting Graves disease. Time point meaning: newly diagnosed GD, antithyroid drugs for less than 3 months. Following extraction of RNA from PBMCs, that RNA was used to make the TCR library. CDR3 regions were amplified by Arm-PCR using iRepertoire HTBI primers to build TCR beta libraries. From the multiplex PCR reads, TCRdb called clonotypes with MiXCR, one entry per CDR3 protein. The sample carries under 400,000 distinct CDR3 sequences, approximately 15% recorded once. These records were also assigned to another study, of T cells in Graves' hyperthyroidism and ophthalmopathy.

This specimen was peripheral blood mononuclear cells (PBMCs), taken at new diagnosis, from a patient treated with antithyroid drugs. The receptors shown here come from a man between 40 and 49 years old with Graves disease.

The table lists this clonotype with a few counts. The rearrangement joins TRBV5-5 to TRBJ1-3, with D tentatively TRBD1 (5 bases). The V gene lost 5 bases and the J gene lost 0 bases, with 12 bases spanning the gap. The CDR3 sequence is 15 residues long. Germline CDR1 reads SGHKS; CDR2 reads YYEKEE (reference sequence). Written as DNA, the CDR3 is TGTGCCAGCAGTCCCGACGGGACCTCTGGAAACACCATATATTTT. It encodes CASSPDGTSGNTIYF.

This clonotype occurred a few times. The V and J genes are TRBV20-1 and TRBJ2-3, with 16 nucleotides matching TRBD2. With 6 bases clipped from V and 1 base from J, the junction kept 13 bases outside the gene matches. The germline CDR1 and CDR2 sequences are DFQATT and SNEGSKA (reference sequence). The CDR3 extends over 19 amino acids. CDR3 sequence reads: CSAQPGLAGGEGRTDTQYF. The CDR3 DNA reads as TGCAGTGCCCAACCGGGACTAGCGGGGGGGGAGGGTCGCACAGATACGCAGTATTTT.

The gene calls are TRBV15 and TRBJ2-7, with 8 bases matching TRBD1. Losses at the gene ends were 3 bases for V and 6 bases for J; bases not matched to a gene: 4. Germline CDR1 reads LNHNV; CDR2 reads YYDKDF (reference sequence). CDR3 length: 13 amino acids. The chain's CDR3 is CATSRDRVGEQYF. In nucleotides, the CDR3 is TGTGCCACCAGCAGGGACAGGGTGGGCGAGCAGTACTTC.

This clonotype has at least ten counts. The V gene is TRBV7-2, the J gene TRBJ2-3; D is undetermined. Trimming pared 2 bases from V and 5 bases from J, leaving 11 bases between. Looked up from germline, CDR1 is SGHTA and CDR2 is FQGNSA. CDR3 length equals 14 residues. The CDR3 sequence is CASSLLGSGDTQYF. CDR3 DNA sequence: TGTGCCAGCAGCTTATTGGGGTCGGGAGATACGCAGTATTTT.

This clonotype has a handful of counts. The chain joins TRBV9 to TRBJ2-7; the D gene is possibly TRBD2 (5 bases). Germline lookup yields CDR1 SGDLS and CDR2 YYNGEE. V lost 3 bases and J 5 bases, leaving 15 bases between the germline ends. This CDR3 is built from 14 residues. The chain's CDR3 is CASSAWGEPHEQYF. As DNA, the CDR3 is TGTGCCAGCAGCGCTTGGGGAGAACCCCACGAGCAGTACTTC.

This clonotype has a count of ten or more. The J gene is TRBJ2-5, the V gene TRBV20-1, with TRBD2 matching 11 bases. The V gene's germline CDR1 is DFQATT and CDR2 SNEGSKA (reference sequence). CDR3 length: 14 residues. Unmatched junction bases numbered 7, after V lost 5 bases and J lost 5 bases. CDR3 sequence: CSAPLAGGPETQYF. In DNA form, the CDR3 reads TGCAGTGCTCCCTTAGCGGGGGGGCCGGAGACCCAGTACTTC.

This clonotype came up many times. This rearrangement joins TRBV6-2 or TRBV6-3 to TRBJ2-3; D possibly corresponds to TRBD2 (6 bases). Trimming shortened V by 4 bases and J by 3 bases, and 14 bases separated the two germline ends. The germline CDR1 and CDR2 sequences are MNHEY and SVGEGT. This CDR3 spans 15 amino acids. The DNA for the CDR3 is TGTGCCAGCAGTTTACGCCTAGCGAGGACAGATACGCAGTATTTT. Amino acid sequence: CASSLRLARTDTQYF.

This clonotype was detected ten times or more. The rearrangement joins TRBV9 to TRBJ2-5, with D perhaps given as TRBD1 or TRBD2 (6 bases each). V was cut by 4 bases and J by 4 bases, with 17 bases left in between. The CDR3 is 15 amino acids. CDR1 and CDR2 (germline): SGDLS, YYNGEE. The CDR3 loop is CASSPGQLGGETQYF. The CDR3 nucleotides read TGTGCCAGCAGCCCCGGACAGTTGGGAGGAGAGACCCAGTACTTC. The full variable domain, with the rest looked up from reference TRBV9 and TRBJ2-5, is DSGVTQTPKHLITATGQRVTLRCSPRSGDLSVYWYQQSLDQGLQFLIQYYNGEERAKGNILERFSAQQFPDLHSELNLSSLELGDSALYFCASSPGQLGGETQYFGPGTRLLVL.

This clonotype has only a few counts. CDR3 sequence reads: CATSRGRWDETQYF. The CDR3 coding sequence is TGTGCCACCAGCAGAGGTCGTTGGGACGAGACCCAGTACTTC. J is TRBJ2-5 and V is TRBV15, with D possibly called TRBD1 or TRBD2 (5 bases each). The CDR3 covers 14 residues. Germline V gene sequence: CDR1 LNHNV, CDR2 YYDKDF (reference sequence). Trimming shortened V by 1 base and J by 5 bases, and 11 bases separated the two germline ends. The full variable domain, completed using reference TRBV15 and TRBJ2-5, is DAMVIQNPRYQVTQFGKPVTLSCSQTLNHNVMYWYQQKSSQAPKLLFHYYDKDFNNEADTPDNFQSRRPNTSFCFLDIRSPGLGDTAMYLCATSRGRWDETQYFGPGTRLLVL.

This clonotype was recorded many times. The V and J genes are TRBV28 and TRBJ2-3; D perhaps matches TRBD2 (5 bases). Germline assignment: CDR1 MDHEN and CDR2 SYDVKM. V was trimmed by 5 bases and J by 4 bases, leaving 19 bases between them. This CDR3 is built from 16 residues. The CDR3 loop reads CASSPISGFRADTQYF. The CDR3 region has the DNA TGTGCCAGCAGTCCTATTTCGGGGTTTAGGGCAGATACGCAGTATTTT. Full variable domain (missing parts from reference TRBV28 and TRBJ2-3): DVKVTQSSRYLVKRTGEKVFLECVQDMDHENMFWYRQDPGLGLRLIYFSYDVKMKEKGDIPEGYSVSREKKERFSLILESASTNQTSMYLCASSPISGFRADTQYFGPGTRLTVL.

Comment on this clonotype: At one end, the junction sequence differs from germline, possibly due to a read error. The rearrangement uses TRBV5-1 and TRBJ2-1, with 7 bases aligning to TRBD2. The CDR3 length is 12 residues. Germline V gene data show CDR1 as SGHRS and CDR2 as YFSETQ. CDR3 nucleotides: TGCGCCAGCGGCTTGGTCGGGGGGGAGCAGTTCTTC. Translated, it gives CASGLVGGEQFF.

The V and J genes are TRBV28 and TRBJ1-1; D call uncertain. The CDR3 totals 15 residues. Trimming shortened V by 1 base and J by 1 base, and 10 bases separated the two germline ends. CDR1 and CDR2 (germline): MDHEN, SYDVKM. This CDR3 is CASSLSLFENTEAFF. The CDR3 coding sequence is TGTGCCAGCAGTTTATCCCTCTTCGAGAACACTGAAGCTTTCTTT.

In its sample, this clonotype was seen many times. V usage is TRBV20-1 and J usage is TRBJ2-7; perhaps TRBD1 as D (5 bases). V was clipped by 6 bases and J by 5 bases, with 11 bases between them. This CDR3 comprises 11 residues. Germline-derived CDR1 and CDR2 are DFQATT and SNEGSKA (reference sequence). CDR3 coding DNA: TGCAGTGCCCAGGGTTTCGACGAGCAGTACTTC. This sequence encodes CSAQGFDEQYF.

Ten or more counts support this clonotype. This chain's CDR3 is CASTITGTRQFF. CDR3 DNA sequence: TGTGCCAGCACCATAACCGGGACACGACAGTTCTTC. V and J are TRBV6-2 or TRBV6-3 and TRBJ2-1; TRBD1 is a possible D gene (6 bases). Trimming stripped 7 bases from V and 13 bases from J, with 17 bases between. CDR1 and CDR2 (germline): MNHEY, SVGEGT. CDR3 size: 12 residues.

The chain carries TRBV9 and TRBJ2-1; tentative D call: TRBD2 (6 bases). The CDR3 length is 15 residues. Germline assignment: CDR1 SGDLS and CDR2 YYNGEE. Trimming removed 0 bases at V and 3 bases at J, with 10 bases between. CDR3 bases: TGTGCCAGCAGCGTAGAAGGAGGGATCTACAATGAGCAGTTCTTC. This translates into CASSVEGGIYNEQFF.

This clonotype was picked up many times. This chain connects TRBV28 to TRBJ1-2; D not certain. The CDR3 consists of 13 residues. Trimming stripped 6 bases from V and 4 bases from J, with 12 bases between. CDR1 is MDHEN and CDR2 is SYDVKM in the germline V gene. CDR3 sequence (DNA): TGTGCCAGCAGCCTTACGGGGTTCTATGGCTACACCTTC. Translated: CASSLTGFYGYTF.

This clonotype was picked up a small number of times. The V call is TRBV7-3, the J call TRBJ2-2; maybe TRBD1 (6 bases). The CDR3 length is 13 residues. The germline V gene has CDR1 SGHTA and CDR2 FQGTGA. V lost 6 bases and J 5 bases, leaving 10 bases between the germline ends. The CDR3 region is CASRLTGTGELFF. In DNA form, the CDR3 reads TGTGCCAGCAGGCTAACAGGGACCGGGGAGCTGTTTTTT.

In regard to this clonotype: Given a much more abundant clone one base away, this may be a read error. The chain carries TRBV5-1 and TRBJ1-1; possible D gene TRBD1, 5 bases. This CDR3 is built from 13 residues. Germline loops: CDR1 SGHRS, CDR2 YFSETQ. The CDR3 loop is CASGEGLNTEALF. The DNA for the CDR3 is TGCGCCAGCGGGGAGGGGTTGAACACTGAAGCTCTCTTT.

This clonotype has more than one count but fewer than ten. This chain joins TRBV2 and TRBJ2-1; 7 bases map to TRBD2. Germline CDR1 is SNHLY and CDR2 is FYNNEI. The CDR3 is made up of 15 amino acids. With V trimmed by 6 bases and J by 2 bases, 7 bases remained unmatched. The CDR3 is CASSAERGTYNEQFF. In DNA form, the CDR3 reads TGTGCCAGCAGCGCAGAGCGGGGAACCTACAATGAGCAGTTCTTC.